A single sample is the source of the 7 T cell receptor beta chains below, sequenced in a study of cytomegalovirus exposure and HLA in healthy donors. The PCR made use of 60 Vbeta and 13 Jbeta primers. Profiled with immunoSEQ multiplex PCR; TCRdb holds only in-frame clones, not every one. The repertoire consists of 120,000 to 150,000 clones, with about 70% occurring once and the leading ten covering about 4.1%. The sequenced sample was PBMCs. These receptors all come from a man between 60 and 70 years old in good health and CMV-seronegative.

The chain combines TRBV27 with TRBJ2-7, with D possibly being TRBD2 (6 bases). The germline V and J ends were trimmed by 10 bases and 2 bases, with 18 bases remaining between them. The germline V gene encodes CDR1 MNHEY and CDR2 SMNVEV (reference sequence). This CDR3 region has 14 residues. The CDR3 DNA follows: TGTGCCACCTCGTCTAGCGTTGGGCCCTACGAGCAGTACTTC. This gives the protein CATSSSVGPYEQYF.

This clone was counted between two and nine times. This rearrangement joins TRBV2 to TRBJ1-1, with D perhaps matching TRBD1 (5 bases). Germline lookup yields CDR1 SNHLY and CDR2 FYNNEI. The CDR3 has 12 residues. V shed 9 bases and J shed 1 base, with 9 bases lying between them. CDR3 loop: CASFQGNTEAFF. CDR3 DNA: TGTGCCAGTTTCCAGGGGAACACTGAAGCTTTCTTT.

This clone was recorded a few times. This chain connects TRBV27 to TRBJ1-1; 9 positions match TRBD1. The CDR3 is 16 residues long. CDR1 is MNHEY and CDR2 is SMNVEV in the germline V gene (reference sequence). Losses at the gene ends were 4 bases for V and 1 base for J; bases not matched to a gene: 7. CDR3 in amino acids: CASSYRWTGANTEAFF. The CDR3 DNA reads as TGTGCCAGCAGTTATCGCTGGACAGGGGCGAACACTGAAGCTTTCTTT.

V is TRBV5-1 and J is TRBJ2-1; 8 bases align to TRBD1. The trim removed 1 base at V and 5 bases at J, leaving 5 bases unmatched. CDR3 length: 15 amino acids. Germline V lookup: CDR1 SGHRS, CDR2 YFSETQ. CDR3 in DNA: TGCGCCAGCAGCTTGTGGACAGGGCCACACAATGAGCAGTTCTTC. Protein sequence: CASSLWTGPHNEQFF.

The chain has TRBV9 and TRBJ2-7; TRBD1 matches 12 bases. The V gene's germline CDR1 is SGDLS and CDR2 YYNGEE. V gave up 0 bases and J gave up 6 bases; unmatched junction bases: 4. The CDR3 totals 15 residues. The CDR3: CASSVDGTGGREQYF. The DNA for the CDR3 is TGTGCCAGCAGCGTAGATGGGACAGGGGGCCGCGAGCAGTACTTC.

This clone appeared once. This chain's CDR3 is CSGRTGGNEQYF. The DNA for the CDR3 is TGCAGCGGCCGGACAGGGGGCAACGAGCAGTACTTC. V is TRBV29-1 and J is TRBJ2-7, with 11 bases lining up with TRBD1. With V trimmed by 7 bases and J by 5 bases, 4 bases remained unmatched. The CDR3 has 12 amino acids. Germline V gene lookup returns CDR1 SQVTM and CDR2 ANQGSEA.

This clone was recorded only once. The genes are TRBV30 and TRBJ2-1; possible D gene TRBD2, 5 bases. The CDR3 loop spans 13 amino acids. Germline V gene sequence: CDR1 GTSNPN, CDR2 SVGIG (reference sequence). The V gene lost 1 base and the J gene lost 9 bases, with 13 bases spanning the gap. The CDR3 DNA reads as TGTGCCTGGAGTGCCTTGGACGGAGGTGAGCAGTTCTTC. This encodes CAWSALDGGEQFF.